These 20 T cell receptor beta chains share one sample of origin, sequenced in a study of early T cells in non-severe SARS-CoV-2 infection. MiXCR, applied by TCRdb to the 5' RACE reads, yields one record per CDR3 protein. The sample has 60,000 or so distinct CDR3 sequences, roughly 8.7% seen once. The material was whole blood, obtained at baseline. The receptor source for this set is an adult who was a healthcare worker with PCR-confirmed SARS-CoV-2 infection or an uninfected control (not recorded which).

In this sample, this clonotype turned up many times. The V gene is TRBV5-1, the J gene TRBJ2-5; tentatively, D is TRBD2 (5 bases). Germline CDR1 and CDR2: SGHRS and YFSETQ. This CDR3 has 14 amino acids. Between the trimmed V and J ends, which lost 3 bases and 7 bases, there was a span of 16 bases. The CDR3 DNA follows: TGCGCCAGCAGCTCGAGGGAACGGATGGGGACCCAGTACTTC. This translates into CASSSRERMGTQYF.

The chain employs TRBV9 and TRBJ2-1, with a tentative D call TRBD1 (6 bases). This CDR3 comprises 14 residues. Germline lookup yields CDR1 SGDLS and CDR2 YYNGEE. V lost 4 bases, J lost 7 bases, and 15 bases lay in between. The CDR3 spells CASSLQQGRNEQFF. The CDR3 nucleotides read TGTGCCAGCAGCCTCCAACAGGGTAGAAATGAGCAGTTCTTC.

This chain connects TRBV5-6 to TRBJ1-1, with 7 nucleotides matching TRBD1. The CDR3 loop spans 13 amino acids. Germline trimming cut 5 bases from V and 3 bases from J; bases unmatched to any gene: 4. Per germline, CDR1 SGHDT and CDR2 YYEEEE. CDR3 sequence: CASRRTGHTEAFF. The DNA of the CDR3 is TGTGCCAGCAGACGGACAGGCCACACTGAAGCTTTCTTT.

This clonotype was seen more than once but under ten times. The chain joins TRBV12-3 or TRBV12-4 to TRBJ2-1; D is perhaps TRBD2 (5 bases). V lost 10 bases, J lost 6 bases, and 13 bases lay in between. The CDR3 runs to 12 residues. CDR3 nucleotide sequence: TGTGCCACCCGAGAACGGGGCAATGAGCAGTTCTTC. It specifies CATRERGNEQFF.

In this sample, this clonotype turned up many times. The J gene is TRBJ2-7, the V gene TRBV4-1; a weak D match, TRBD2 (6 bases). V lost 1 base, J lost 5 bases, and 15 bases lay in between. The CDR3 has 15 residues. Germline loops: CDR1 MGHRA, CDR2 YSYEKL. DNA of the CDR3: TGCGCCAGCAGCCAAGTAATCCGGGGGAGGAACGAGCAGTACTTC. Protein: CASSQVIRGRNEQYF.

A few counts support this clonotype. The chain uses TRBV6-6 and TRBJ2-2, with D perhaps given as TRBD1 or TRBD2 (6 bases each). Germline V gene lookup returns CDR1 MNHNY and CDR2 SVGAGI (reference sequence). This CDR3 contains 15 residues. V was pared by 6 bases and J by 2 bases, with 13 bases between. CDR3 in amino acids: CASSRGGKNTGELFF. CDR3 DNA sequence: TGTGCCAGCAGCAGGGGAGGAAAAAACACCGGGGAGCTGTTTTTT.

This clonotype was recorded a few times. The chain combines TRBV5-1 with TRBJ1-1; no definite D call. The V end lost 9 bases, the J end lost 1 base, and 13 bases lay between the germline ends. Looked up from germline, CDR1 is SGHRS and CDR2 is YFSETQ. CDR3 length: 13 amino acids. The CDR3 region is CATNDGTNTEAFF. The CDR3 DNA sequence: TGCGCCACCAACGACGGAACGAACACTGAAGCTTTCTTT.

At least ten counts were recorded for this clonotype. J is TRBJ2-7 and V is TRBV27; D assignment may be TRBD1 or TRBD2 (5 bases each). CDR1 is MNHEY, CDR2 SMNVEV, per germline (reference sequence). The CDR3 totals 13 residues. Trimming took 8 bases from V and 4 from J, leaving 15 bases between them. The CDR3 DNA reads TGTGCCAGCGGATTGGGGGTTCGGTACGAGCAGTACTTC. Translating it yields CASGLGVRYEQYF.

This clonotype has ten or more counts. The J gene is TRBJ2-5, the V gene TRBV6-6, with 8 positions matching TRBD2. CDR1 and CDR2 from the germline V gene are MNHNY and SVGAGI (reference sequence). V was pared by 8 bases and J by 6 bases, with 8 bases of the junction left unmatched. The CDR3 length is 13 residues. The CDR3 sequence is CASVERERKTQYF. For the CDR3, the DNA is TGTGCCAGCGTGGAGCGGGAGAGAAAGACCCAGTACTTC.

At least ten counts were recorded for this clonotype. The CDR3, as DNA: TGTGCCAGCAGTTACCTTGCCCCGCCAAAAGGCTACGAGCAGTACTTC. This sequence encodes CASSYLAPPKGYEQYF. The genes are TRBV6-5 and TRBJ2-7; D uncertain. CDR3 length: 16 amino acids. Germline CDR1 is MNHEY and CDR2 is SVGAGI. V dropped 2 bases and J dropped 3 bases, with 17 bases sitting between them.

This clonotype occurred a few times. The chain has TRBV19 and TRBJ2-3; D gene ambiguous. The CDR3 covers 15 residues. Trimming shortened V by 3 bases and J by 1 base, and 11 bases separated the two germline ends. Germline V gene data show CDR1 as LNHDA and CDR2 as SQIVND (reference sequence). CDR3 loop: CASSMSRRRTDTQYF. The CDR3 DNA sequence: TGTGCCAGTAGTATGAGTAGGCGGCGCACAGATACGCAGTATTTT.

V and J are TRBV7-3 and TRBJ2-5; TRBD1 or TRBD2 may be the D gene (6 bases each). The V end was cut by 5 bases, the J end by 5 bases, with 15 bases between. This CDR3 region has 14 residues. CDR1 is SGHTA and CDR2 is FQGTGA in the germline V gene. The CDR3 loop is CASSPTGGAETQYF. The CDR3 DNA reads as TGTGCCAGCAGCCCCACCGGGGGCGCGGAGACCCAGTACTTC. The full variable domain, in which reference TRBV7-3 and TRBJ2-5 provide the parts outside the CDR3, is GAGVSQTPSNKVTEKGKYVELRCDPISGHTALYWYRQSLGQGPEFLIYFQGTGAADDSGLPNDRFFAVRPEGSVSTLKIQRTERGDSAVYLCASSPTGGAETQYFGPGTRLLVL.

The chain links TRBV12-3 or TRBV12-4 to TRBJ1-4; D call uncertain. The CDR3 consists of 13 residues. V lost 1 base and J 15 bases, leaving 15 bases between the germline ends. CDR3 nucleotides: TGTGCCAGCAGTTTAGGCAATACGGTTAAGATGTTTTTT. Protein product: CASSLGNTVKMFF.

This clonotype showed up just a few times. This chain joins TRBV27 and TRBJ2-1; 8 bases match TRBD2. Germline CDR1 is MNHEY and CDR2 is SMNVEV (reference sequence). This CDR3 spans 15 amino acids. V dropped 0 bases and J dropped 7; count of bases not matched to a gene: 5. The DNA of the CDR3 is TGTGCCAGCAGTTTATCCCCCGGGACTAGAAATGAGCAGTTCTTC. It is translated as CASSLSPGTRNEQFF.

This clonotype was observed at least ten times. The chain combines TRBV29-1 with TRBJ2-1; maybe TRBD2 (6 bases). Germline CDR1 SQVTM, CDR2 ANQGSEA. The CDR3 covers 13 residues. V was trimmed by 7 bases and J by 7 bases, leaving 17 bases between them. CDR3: CSGGTGTGNEQFF. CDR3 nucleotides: TGCAGCGGCGGGACTGGCACGGGGAATGAGCAGTTCTTC.

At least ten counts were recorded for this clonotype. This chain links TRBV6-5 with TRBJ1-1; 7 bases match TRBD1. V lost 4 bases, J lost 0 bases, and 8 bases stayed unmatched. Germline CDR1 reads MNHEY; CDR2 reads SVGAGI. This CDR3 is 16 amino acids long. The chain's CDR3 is CASSSDPTGLNTEAFF. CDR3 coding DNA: TGTGCCAGCAGTTCCGACCCGACAGGGCTGAACACTGAAGCTTTCTTT.

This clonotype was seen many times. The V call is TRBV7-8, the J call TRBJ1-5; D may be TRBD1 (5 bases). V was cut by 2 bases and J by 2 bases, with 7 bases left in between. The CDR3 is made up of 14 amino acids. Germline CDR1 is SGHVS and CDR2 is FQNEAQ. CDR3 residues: CASSLPGGNQPQHF. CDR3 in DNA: TGTGCCAGCAGCTTACCGGGGGGCAATCAGCCCCAGCATTTT.

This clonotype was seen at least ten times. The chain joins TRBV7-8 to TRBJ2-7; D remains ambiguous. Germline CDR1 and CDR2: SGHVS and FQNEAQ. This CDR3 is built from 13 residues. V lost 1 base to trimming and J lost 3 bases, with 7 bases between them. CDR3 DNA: TGTGCCAGCAGCTTAGGACTCTTCTACGAGCAGTACTTC. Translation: CASSLGLFYEQYF.

The CDR3 DNA follows: TGTGCCACCTCTATACAGAATTATAGCAATCAGCCCCAGCATTTT. Residues: CATSIQNYSNQPQHF. The genes are TRBV6-1 and TRBJ1-5; D is unresolved. In germline, CDR1 is MNHNS, CDR2 SASEGT. V lost 10 bases and J 0 bases, leaving 16 bases between the germline ends. This CDR3 is 15 amino acids long.

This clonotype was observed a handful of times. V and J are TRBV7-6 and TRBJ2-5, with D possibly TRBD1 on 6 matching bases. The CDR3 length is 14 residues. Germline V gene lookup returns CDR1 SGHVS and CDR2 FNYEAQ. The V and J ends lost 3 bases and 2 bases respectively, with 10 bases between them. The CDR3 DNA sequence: TGTGCCAGCAGCTTCTTAGGACAGCAAGAGACCCAGTACTTC. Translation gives CASSFLGQQETQYF. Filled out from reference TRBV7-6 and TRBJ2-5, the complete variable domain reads GAGVSQSPRYKVTKRGQDVALRCDPISGHVSLYWYRQALGQGPEFLTYFNYEAQQDKSGLPNDRFSAERPEGSISTLTIQRTEQRDSAMYRCASSFLGQQETQYFGPGTRLLVL.